This TCR beta chain was profiled in a study of blood T cell repertoires in COVID-19. Looking at the study overall: T cells, B-cell-depleted T cells, or PBMCs supplied cDNA or gDNA.

Profiling relied on immunoSEQ multiplex PCR, and the TCRdb table lists in-frame clones only, not all of them. The repertoire holds under 350,000 clones, with 75% to 90% as singletons. The trim removed 2 bases at V and 4 bases at J, leaving 6 bases unmatched. CDR1 is KGHSH, CDR2 LQKENI, per germline. The CDR3 runs to 15 residues. This clone appeared once. The TCR was taken from a man aged 55 to 70 who had recovered from COVID-19. The chain carries TRBV18 and TRBJ2-7; the match to TRBD1 covers 9 bases. Sequencing was carried out using peripheral blood. CDR3 protein: CASSPGTGTGYEQYF. In DNA, the CDR3 is TGTGCCAGCTCACCAGGTACCGGGACAGGGTACGAGCAGTACTTC.